This T cell receptor beta chain was sequenced during a study of cytomegalovirus exposure and HLA in healthy donors. PCR amplification relied on 60 Vbeta primers (plus 13 Jbeta primers). Only in-frame clones appear in the TCRdb table, and some are missing; sequencing was by immunoSEQ multiplex PCR. The table has some 150,000 clones, 70% to 80% seen once; the top ten hold about 4.5%. Overall study findings and caveats: It was confirmed in vitro that a few of the CMV-associated chains were specific for CMV antigens. The classifier, whose performance was assessed in both the original and validation cohorts, reportedly diagnosed cytomegalovirus status with high specificity and sensitivity. Prior analysis indicated that the majority of TCR beta V segments exhibited productivity approximately 90% or approximately 30% of the time.

Points on this clone: Its target is not known.

The receptor's source is a man aged 35-49 years in good health and CMV-seronegative. The sample taken for sequencing was PBMCs.

The CDR3 DNA reads as TGTGCCAGCAGACGAAGGACTAGCGGGGATTACGAGCAGTACTTC. This translates into CASRRRTSGDYEQYF. J is TRBJ2-5 and V is TRBV6-5; 12 bases match TRBD2. The J call may be incorrect, as the DNA end agrees better with TRBJ2-7. This CDR3 is 15 amino acids long. Germline loops: CDR1 MNHEY, CDR2 SVGAGI.